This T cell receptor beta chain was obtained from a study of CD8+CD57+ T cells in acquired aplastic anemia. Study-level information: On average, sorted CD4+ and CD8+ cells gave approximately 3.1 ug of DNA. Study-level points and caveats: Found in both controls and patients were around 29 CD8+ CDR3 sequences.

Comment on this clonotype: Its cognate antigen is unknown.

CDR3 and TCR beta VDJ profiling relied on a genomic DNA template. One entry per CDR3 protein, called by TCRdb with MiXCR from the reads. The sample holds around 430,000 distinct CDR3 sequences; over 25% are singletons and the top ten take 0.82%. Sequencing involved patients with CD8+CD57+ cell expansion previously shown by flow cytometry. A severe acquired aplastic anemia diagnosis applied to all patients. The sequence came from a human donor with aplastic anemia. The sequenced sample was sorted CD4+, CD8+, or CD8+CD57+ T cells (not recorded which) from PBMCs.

The DNA of the CDR3 is TGTGCCAGCATAACGGGGGAGAACACCGGGGAGCTGTTTTTT. It yields the protein CASITGENTGELFF. The rearrangement links TRBV2 to TRBJ2-2; tentative D call: TRBD2 (6 bases). Germline V gene lookup returns CDR1 SNHLY and CDR2 FYNNEI. The CDR3 is 14 residues long. Trimming left V 7 bases short and J 1 base short, with 10 bases between.